Following are 24 T cell receptor beta chains from one sample sequenced in a study of blood T cell repertoires in COVID-19. TCRdb's copy holds only in-frame clones and misses some; the assay was immunoSEQ multiplex PCR. The table lists under 70,000 clones, about 70% of them singletons, with approximately 15% in the top ten. Sequenced material: peripheral blood. The source of these receptors is a woman in her 70s with acute or convalescent COVID-19.

The rearrangement uses TRBV27 and TRBJ1-5; D gene unclear. V was clipped by 8 bases and J by 0 bases, with 20 bases between them. The CDR3 has 17 residues. Germline V gene data show CDR1 as MNHEY and CDR2 as SMNVEV (reference sequence). The CDR3 loop reads CASSQRRTENSNQPQHF. DNA for the CDR3: TGTGCCAGCTCGCAAAGGAGGACGGAGAATAGCAATCAGCCCCAGCATTTT.

V gene TRBV19 combines with J gene TRBJ1-3; possible D gene TRBD1, 5 bases. The CDR3 spans 14 residues. The germline CDR1 and CDR2 sequences are LNHDA and SQIVND (reference sequence). V was clipped by 7 bases and J by 0 bases, with 10 bases between them. CDR3 nucleotide sequence: TGTGCCAGTAAACAGGTCTCCTCTGGAAACACCATATATTTT. Translation: CASKQVSSGNTIYF.

V usage is TRBV7-2 and J usage is TRBJ1-3; D remains ambiguous. This CDR3 is built from 13 residues. Germline-derived CDR1 and CDR2 are SGHTA and FQGNSA. V was trimmed by 2 bases and J by 4 bases, leaving 6 bases between them. CDR3 in DNA: TGTGCCAGCAGCTTATCGGGGGGAAACACCATATATTTT. This translates into CASSLSGGNTIYF.

The chain is built from TRBV7-9 and TRBJ1-3, with 7 bases matching TRBD1. V was clipped by 4 bases and J by 4 bases; unmatched bases: 4. CDR3 length: 14 amino acids. Germline V gene data show CDR1 as SEHNR and CDR2 as FQNEAQ (reference sequence). CDR3 sequence: CASSSTGYGNTIYF. In nucleotides, the CDR3 is TGTGCCAGCAGCTCGACAGGGTACGGAAACACCATATATTTT.

V usage is TRBV21-1 and J usage is TRBJ2-1; the table's D call TRBD2 went unverified against the DNA. TRBV21-1 is termed a pseudogene. The CDR3 covers 22 residues. The CDR3: CASSLRRGLAGGRHSSYNEQFF. As DNA, the CDR3 is TGTGCCAGCAGCCTTCGTAGGGGACTAGCGGGGGGCCGCCACTCAAGTTACAATGAGCAGTTCTTC.

This chain connects TRBV27 to TRBJ2-1; perhaps TRBD1 as D (6 bases). The germline gives CDR1 MNHEY, CDR2 SMNVEV (reference sequence). Deletions cut 3 bases from V and 6 bases from J, with 12 bases between. This CDR3 spans 14 amino acids. This chain's CDR3 is CASSLLQGTNEQFF. The CDR3 coding sequence is TGTGCCAGCAGTTTGTTACAGGGTACCAATGAGCAGTTCTTC.

The chain combines TRBV25-1 with TRBJ1-2; D may be TRBD1 (6 bases). Germline CDR1 is MGHDK and CDR2 is SYGVNS. The CDR3 consists of 14 residues. Trimming cost V 8 bases and J 8 bases, with 21 bases left between them. CDR3 sequence (DNA): TGTGCCAGCGGGACATTAGATAAACCGGACGGCTACACCTTC. Protein: CASGTLDKPDGYTF.

V and J are TRBV7-9 and TRBJ2-5; maybe TRBD2 (5 bases). Germline V lookup: CDR1 SEHNR, CDR2 FQNEAQ (reference sequence). The CDR3 runs 14 residues. The V and J ends lost 4 bases and 5 bases respectively, with 14 bases between them. The CDR3 loop is CASSSGGLSETQYF. In DNA form, the CDR3 reads TGTGCCAGCAGCTCCGGCGGACTCTCGGAGACCCAGTACTTC.

The chain uses TRBV5-1 and TRBJ2-2, with 9 bases aligning to TRBD2. Trimming removed 4 bases from V and 0 bases from J; junction bases left unmatched: 7. CDR3 length equals 17 residues. Germline V CDR1 and CDR2: SGHRS, YFSETQ. As DNA, the CDR3 is TGCGCCAGCAGCCTCCTCAGCGGGGGGACGAACACCGGGGAGCTGTTTTTT. It is translated as CASSLLSGGTNTGELFF.

This clone was picked up a small number of times. This chain uses TRBV3-1 (or the pseudogene TRBV3-2) with TRBJ2-5, with 8 bases matching TRBD2. CDR3 length: 16 residues. Germline-derived CDR1 and CDR2 are LGHDT and YNNKEL (reference sequence). Trimming at V came to 5 bases and at J to 4 bases, leaving 12 bases not matched to a gene. The CDR3 sequence is CASSNRGSGGLETQYF. The CDR3 DNA follows: TGTGCCAGCAGCAACCGAGGGAGCGGGGGTTTAGAGACCCAGTACTTC.

The J gene is TRBJ1-2, the V gene TRBV29-1; TRBD1 matches at 7 bases. Unmatched junction bases numbered 8, after V lost 6 bases and J lost 7 bases. The CDR3 sequence is 12 residues long. CDR1 SQVTM and CDR2 ANQGSEA come from the germline V gene. Here the CDR3 DNA reads TGCAGCGTGGGTGGACAGGAGGCTGGCTACACCTTC. Amino acid sequence: CSVGGQEAGYTF. Complete variable domain (other parts from reference TRBV29-1 and TRBJ1-2): SAVISQKPSRDICQRGTSLTIQCQVDSQVTMMFWYRQQPGQSLTLIATANQGSEATYESGFVIDKFPISRPNLTFSTLTVSNMSPEDSSIYLCSVGGQEAGYTFGSGTRLTVV.

V and J are TRBV7-9 and TRBJ2-1; D gene ambiguous. The length of the CDR3 is 14 residues. The V gene lost 1 base and the J gene lost 7 bases, with 11 bases spanning the gap. Germline V gives CDR1 SEHNR, CDR2 FQNEAQ (reference sequence). CDR3 in amino acids: CASSLERDLNEQFF. The CDR3 DNA reads as TGTGCCAGCAGCTTAGAGCGTGACCTAAATGAGCAGTTCTTC.

The J gene is TRBJ2-1, the V gene TRBV15; 8 nucleotides line up with TRBD1. Germline CDR1 reads LNHNV; CDR2 reads YYDKDF (reference sequence). With 5 bases clipped from V and 9 bases from J, the junction kept 18 bases outside the gene matches. The CDR3 extends over 17 amino acids. CDR3 nucleotide sequence: TGTGCCACCAGCCTAAGCCGCGGACAGGGAGGTATGACTGAGCAGTTCTTC. Encoded protein: CATSLSRGQGGMTEQFF. Supplemented by reference TRBV15 and TRBJ2-1, the full variable domain reads DAMVIQNPRYQVTQFGKPVTLSCSQTLNHNVMYWYQQKSSQAPKLLFHYYDKDFNNEADTPDNFQSRRPNTSFCFLDIRSPGLGDTAMYLCATSLSRGQGGMTEQFFGPGTRLTVL.

The V call is TRBV30, the J call TRBJ1-1; D uncertain. The CDR3 has 12 amino acids. Germline CDR1 GTSNPN, CDR2 SVGIG (reference sequence). V was pared by 0 bases and J by 10 bases, with 12 bases between. CDR3 coding DNA: TGTGCCTGGAGTGTATTAGGTCCGGGAGCTTTCTTT. This gives the protein CAWSVLGPGAFF.

This sequence joins TRBV24-1 and TRBJ2-5, with 11 bases identical to TRBD2. The germline CDR1 and CDR2 sequences are KGHDR and SFDVKD. J was trimmed by 7 bases and V by 4 bases; bases with no gene match: 4. The CDR3 contains 14 residues. The chain's CDR3 is CATSDSSGGATQYF. The CDR3 DNA follows: TGTGCCACCAGTGACAGTAGCGGGGGGGCGACCCAGTACTTC.

This chain links TRBV7-9 with TRBJ2-1, with 7 bases that match TRBD2. V shed 2 bases, J shed 1 base, and the junction held 5 bases outside the gene matches. Per the germline V gene, CDR1 is SEHNR and CDR2 is FQNEAQ (reference sequence). The CDR3 consists of 16 residues. In DNA form, the CDR3 reads TGTGCCAGCAGCTTATATCCAGCGGGGTCCTACAATGAGCAGTTCTTC. It is translated as CASSLYPAGSYNEQFF.

The chain combines TRBV7-3 with TRBJ2-1, with D perhaps TRBD1 (7 bases). V lost 5 bases and J lost 9, with 20 bases in between. Germline-derived CDR1 and CDR2 are SGHTA and FQGTGA. The CDR3 length is 15 residues. The CDR3 region is CASSLAAGQRTEQFF. As DNA, the CDR3 is TGTGCCAGCAGCCTAGCCGCGGGACAGAGGACTGAGCAGTTCTTC.

The rearrangement uses TRBV19 and TRBJ2-2; a weak D match, TRBD1 (6 bases). Germline V gene lookup returns CDR1 LNHDA and CDR2 SQIVND (reference sequence). Trimming pared 7 bases from V and 12 bases from J, leaving 27 bases between. The CDR3 totals 16 residues. CDR3: CASTEHLSWTAYKLFF. DNA of the CDR3: TGTGCCAGTACTGAACATCTTTCCTGGACAGCCTACAAGCTGTTTTTT.

This clone was counted only a few times. This chain uses TRBV6-1 with TRBJ2-7, with TRBD1 as a possible D gene (5 bases). The CDR3 runs to 13 residues. In germline, CDR1 is MNHNS, CDR2 SASEGT. V was trimmed by 2 bases and J by 4 bases, leaving 9 bases between them. CDR3: CASSERGPYEQYF. The CDR3 DNA sequence: TGTGCCAGCAGTGAAAGGGGCCCATACGAGCAGTACTTC.

This sequence joins TRBV15 and TRBJ2-1, with 9 positions matching TRBD2. Germline CDR1 is LNHNV and CDR2 is YYDKDF (reference sequence). The CDR3 spans 14 residues. J lost 4 bases, V lost 5 bases, and 3 bases had no gene match. The chain's CDR3 is CATSAGGFYNEQFF. The CDR3 DNA reads as TGTGCCACCAGCGCGGGGGGGTTTTACAATGAGCAGTTCTTC. The whole variable domain, remainder taken from reference TRBV15 and TRBJ2-1, is DAMVIQNPRYQVTQFGKPVTLSCSQTLNHNVMYWYQQKSSQAPKLLFHYYDKDFNNEADTPDNFQSRRPNTSFCFLDIRSPGLGDTAMYLCATSAGGFYNEQFFGPGTRLTVL.

The chain uses TRBV6-5 and TRBJ2-7; TRBD1 matches at 10 bases. J lost 6 bases, V lost 6 bases, and 11 bases had no gene match. The CDR3 loop spans 15 amino acids. From germline, CDR1 is MNHEY and CDR2 SVGAGI. The CDR3 DNA is TGTGCCAGCAGCCGGACAGGGGGGACTCCCGGCGAGCAGTACGTC. Protein sequence: CASSRTGGTPGEQYV.

This clone was seen a handful of times. The V gene is TRBV27, the J gene TRBJ1-1; maybe TRBD1 (5 bases). V was pared by 3 bases and J by 5 bases, with 13 bases between. Germline V CDR1 and CDR2: MNHEY, SMNVEV (reference sequence). The CDR3 contains 14 residues. The CDR3 DNA reads as TGTGCCAGCAGTTTGGGTCCAGGGTTAACTGAAGCTTTCTTT. This codes for CASSLGPGLTEAFF.

The chain is built from TRBV6-5 and TRBJ1-1, with D tentatively TRBD1 (5 bases). The CDR3 runs to 15 residues. V was clipped by 6 bases and J by 4 bases, with 18 bases between them. Germline CDR1 is MNHEY and CDR2 is SVGAGI. CDR3 coding DNA: TGTGCCAGCAGCCCCCTGGGTGGGGGGACCACTGAAGCTTTCTTT. This translates into CASSPLGGGTTEAFF.

The CDR3 loop is CASSRGQGTDTQYF. Written as DNA, the CDR3 is TGCGCCAGCAGCCGAGGACAGGGGACAGATACGCAGTATTTT. V is TRBV5-1 and J is TRBJ2-3, with 9 nucleotides matching TRBD1. The germline V gene encodes CDR1 SGHRS and CDR2 YFSETQ. The CDR3 spans 14 residues. V shed 4 bases, J shed 3 bases, and the junction held 3 bases outside the gene matches.